Listed below are T cell receptor beta chains from one sample, sequenced in a study of tumor and adjacent non-tumor tissue in lung cancer. TCRdb reprocessed the multiplex PCR reads via MiXCR and lists one record per CDR3 protein. The sample yields under 75,000 distinct CDR3 sequences, around 70% seen once. The sequenced material came from distant non-tumor lung tissue. These receptors were obtained from a woman aged 45 to 65 with non-small cell lung cancer. Each CDR3 is given with its conserved first and last residue. D genes are given only for firm matches. Some rows mark clone size as missing; the rest say once, few, many or name a class of expanded clone.

16,TRBJ1-5,-,TRBD1,TRBV6-2/TRBV6-3,CASSPSQGGYTQPQHF,TGTGCCAGCAGCCCCTCCCAAGGGGGCTACACTCAGCCCCAGCATTTT
22,TRBJ2-6,-,-,TRBV12-3/TRBV12-4,CASSFVLRTLPHSMSGANVLTF,TGTGCCAGCAGTTTTGTCTTGCGGACGCTCCCTCATTCGATGTCTGGGGCCAATGTCCTGACTTTC
14,TRBJ2-7,-,-,TRBV5-6,CASSLTGTLYEQYF,TGTGCCAGCAGCTTGACGGGGACCCTCTACGAGCAGTACTTC
12,TRBJ1-4,many,-,TRBV10-3,CAIGDKNEKLFF,TGTGCCATAGGGGACAAAAATGAAAAACTGTTTTTT
11,TRBJ2-7,-,-,TRBV29-1,CNLDTAYEQYF,TGCAACCTAGACACAGCCTACGAGCAGTACTTC
16,TRBJ1-1,-,-,TRBV4-1,CTSSQDRYRANIESFF,TGCACCAGCAGCCAAGATCGTTACAGGGCGAACATTGAATCTTTCTTT
12,TRBJ2-1,once,-,TRBV20-1,CSTRKRTNEQFF,TGCAGTACCCGCAAGAGAACGAATGAGCAGTTCTTC
16,TRBJ2-2,many,TRBD1,TRBV7-8,CASSLMGQGATGELFF,TGTGCCAGCAGCTTAATGGGACAGGGAGCCACCGGGGAGCTGTTTTTT
15,TRBJ2-1,-,-,TRBV11-2,CASSTAGTCDNEQFF,TGTGCCAGCAGCACAGCCGGGACTTGCGACAATGAGCAGTTCTTC
15,TRBJ2-3,-,-,TRBV6-1,CASSESTPSTDTQYF,TGTGCCAGCAGTGAGTCTACTCCTAGCACAGATACGCAGTATTTT
17,TRBJ2-1,few,TRBD1,TRBV6-1,CTSSAGTGGEAYNEQFF,TGTACCAGCAGTGCAGGGACAGGGGGCGAGGCATACAATGAGCAGTTCTTC
16,TRBJ1-5,-,-,TRBV6-2/TRBV6-3,CASSPTHGGYTQPQHF,TGTGCCAGCAGCCCCACCCACGGGGGCTACACTCAGCCCCAGCATTTT
15,TRBJ1-2,-,TRBD1,TRBV13,CASSPNRGQGYGYTF,TGTGCCAGCAGCCCAAACAGGGGGCAAGGCTATGGCTACACCTTC
16,TRBJ1-1,-,-,TRBV4-1,CASSPDIYRVGTEPFF,TGTGCCAGCAGCCCAGATATCTACAGGGTCGGCACTGAACCTTTCTTT
16,TRBJ1-5,-,-,TRBV28,CASSRVHRICNQPQDF,TGTGCCAGCAGTCGTGTACATAGAATATGCAATCAGCCCCAGGATTTT
16,TRBJ2-1,-,-,TRBV11-2,CASSRMILSWGNEQFF,TGTGCCAGCAGCCGGATGATACTATCGTGGGGCAATGAGCAGTTCTTC
14,TRBJ2-2,-,-,TRBV10-3,CAISEWMADGELYF,TGTGCCATCAGTGAGTGGATGGCAGATGGGGAGCTGTATTTT
14,TRBJ2-1,-,-,TRBV6-1,CASSLLGSVHEQFF,TGTGCCAGCAGTTTACTCGGAAGTGTTCATGAGCAGTTCTTC
13,TRBJ2-3,-,-,TRBV6-5,CAARDWDTDTQYF,TGTGCCGCGAGGGACTGGGATACAGATACGCAGTATTTT
13,TRBJ1-4,many,-,TRBV29-1,CSVFDEDGEKLFF,TGCAGCGTGTTCGACGAGGACGGTGAAAAACTGTTTTTT